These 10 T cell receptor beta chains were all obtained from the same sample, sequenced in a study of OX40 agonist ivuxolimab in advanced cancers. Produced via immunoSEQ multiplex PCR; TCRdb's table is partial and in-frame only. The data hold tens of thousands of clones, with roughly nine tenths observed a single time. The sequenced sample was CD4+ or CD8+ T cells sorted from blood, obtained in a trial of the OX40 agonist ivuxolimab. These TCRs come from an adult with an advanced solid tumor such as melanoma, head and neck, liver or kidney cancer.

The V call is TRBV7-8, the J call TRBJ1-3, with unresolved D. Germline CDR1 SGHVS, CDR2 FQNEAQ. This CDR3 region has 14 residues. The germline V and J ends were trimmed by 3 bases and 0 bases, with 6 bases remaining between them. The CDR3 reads CASSLGHSGNTIYF. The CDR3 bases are TGTGCCAGCAGCTTGGGTCACTCTGGAAACACCATATATTTT.

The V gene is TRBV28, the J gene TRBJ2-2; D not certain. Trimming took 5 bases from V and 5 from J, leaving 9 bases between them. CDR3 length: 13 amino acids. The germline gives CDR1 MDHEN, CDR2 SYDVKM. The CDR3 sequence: CASSPRQTGELFF. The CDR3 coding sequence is TGTGCCAGCAGTCCAAGGCAGACCGGGGAGCTGTTTTTT.

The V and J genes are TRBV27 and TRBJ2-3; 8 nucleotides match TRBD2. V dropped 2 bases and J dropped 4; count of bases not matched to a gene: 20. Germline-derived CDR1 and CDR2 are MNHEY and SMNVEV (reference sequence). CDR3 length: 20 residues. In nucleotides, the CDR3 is TGTGCCAGCAGTTTAACCGCCCCCCGGACTAGCCCCAGAGCAGCAGATACGCAGTATTTT. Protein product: CASSLTAPRTSPRAADTQYF.

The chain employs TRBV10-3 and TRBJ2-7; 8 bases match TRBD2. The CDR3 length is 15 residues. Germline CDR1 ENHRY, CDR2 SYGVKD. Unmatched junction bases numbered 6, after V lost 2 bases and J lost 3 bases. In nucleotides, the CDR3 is TGTGCCATCAGTGAGGTAGCGGGAACTCGCTACGAGCAGTACTTC. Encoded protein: CAISEVAGTRYEQYF.

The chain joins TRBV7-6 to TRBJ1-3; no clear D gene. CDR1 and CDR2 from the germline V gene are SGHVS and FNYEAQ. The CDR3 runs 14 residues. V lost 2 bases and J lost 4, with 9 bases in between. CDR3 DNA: TGTGCCAGCAGCTTATTTGAGTCCGGAAACACCATATATTTT. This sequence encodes CASSLFESGNTIYF.

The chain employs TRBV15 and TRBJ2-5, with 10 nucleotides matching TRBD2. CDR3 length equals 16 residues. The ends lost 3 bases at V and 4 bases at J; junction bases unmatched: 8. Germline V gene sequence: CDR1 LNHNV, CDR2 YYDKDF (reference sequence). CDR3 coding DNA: TGTGCCACCAGCAGGAGCCTAGCGGGAGTCGGAGAGACCCAGTACTTC. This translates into CATSRSLAGVGETQYF.

CDR3 loop: CASSLLGGATNEKLFF. In DNA, the CDR3 is TGTGCCAGCAGTTTATTGGGCGGTGCAACTAATGAAAAACTGTTTTTT. This sequence joins TRBV28 and TRBJ1-4, with D hard to call. Looked up from germline, CDR1 is MDHEN and CDR2 is SYDVKM. This CDR3 spans 16 amino acids. Trimming removed 1 base at V and 0 bases at J, with 9 bases between.

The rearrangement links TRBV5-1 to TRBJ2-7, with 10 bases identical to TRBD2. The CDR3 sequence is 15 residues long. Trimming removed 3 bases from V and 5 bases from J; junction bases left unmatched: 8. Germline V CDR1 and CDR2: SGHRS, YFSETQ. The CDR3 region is CASSSEGLASHEQYF. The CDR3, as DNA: TGCGCCAGCAGCTCCGAGGGACTAGCGAGCCACGAGCAGTACTTC.

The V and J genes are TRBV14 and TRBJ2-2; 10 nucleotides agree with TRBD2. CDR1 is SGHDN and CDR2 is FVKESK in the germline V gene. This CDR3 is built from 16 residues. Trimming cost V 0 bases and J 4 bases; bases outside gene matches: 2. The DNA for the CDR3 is TGTGCCAGCAGCCAAGATAGACTAGCGGGCACCGGGGAGCTGTTTTTT. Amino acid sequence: CASSQDRLAGTGELFF.

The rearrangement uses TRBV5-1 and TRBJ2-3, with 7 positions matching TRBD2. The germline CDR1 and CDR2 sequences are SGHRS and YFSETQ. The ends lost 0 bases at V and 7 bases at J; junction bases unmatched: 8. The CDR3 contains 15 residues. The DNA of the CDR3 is TGCGCCAGCAGCTTGGATAGCGGGTGGGGTAATACGCAGTATTTT. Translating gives CASSLDSGWGNTQYF.